Following are 23 T cell receptor beta chains from one sample sequenced in a study of CD8 T cells in Susac syndrome. RNA totalling roughly 0.5 to 1 ug underwent reverse transcription with random hexamers. Each CDR3 protein gets one entry after TCRdb re-called the immunoSEQ multiplex PCR reads with MiXCR. This repertoire shows some 120,000 distinct CDR3 sequences, about 95% found once; its top ten account for over 0.1%. The sequencing sample was made of CD4+ T cells from PBMCs. Receptor source: a human donor in good health.

This clonotype was seen a single time. The chain employs TRBV27 and TRBJ2-3; the D is unclear. Germline V lookup: CDR1 MNHEY, CDR2 SMNVEV (reference sequence). The CDR3 covers 17 residues. Deletions cut 0 bases from V and 0 bases from J, with 13 bases between. The CDR3 DNA reads as TGTGCCAGCAGTTTATCCCGGCAAGTCCTTAGCACAGATACGCAGTATTTT. This codes for CASSLSRQVLSTDTQYF.

The chain has TRBV7-2 and TRBJ2-4; 9 bases fit TRBD2. The CDR3 extends over 14 amino acids. Germline CDR1 SGHTA, CDR2 FQGNSA. The V gene end was trimmed by 6 bases and the J gene end by 2 bases; junction bases not matched to a gene: 2. CDR3 DNA sequence: TGTGCCAGCAGGTCTAGCGGGACCAAAAACATTCAGTACTTC. As protein: CASRSSGTKNIQYF.

The rearrangement uses TRBV29-1 and TRBJ1-2, with a tentative D call TRBD1 (5 bases). With 4 bases removed from V and 4 bases from J, the gap between germline ends came to 13 bases. The CDR3 is 13 residues long. The germline gives CDR1 SQVTM, CDR2 ANQGSEA. The chain's CDR3 is CSVGGGIGYGYTF. CDR3 DNA sequence: TGCAGCGTTGGGGGGGGAATAGGCTATGGCTACACCTTC.

The genes are TRBV5-4 and TRBJ1-4; D ambiguous. There are 14 residues in the CDR3. Per germline, CDR1 SGHNT and CDR2 YYREEE (reference sequence). Trimming shortened V by 5 bases and J by 8 bases, and 16 bases separated the two germline ends. DNA for the CDR3: TGTGCCAGCAGTTCTCGAGCCCTTAACGAAAAACTGTTTTTT. This translates into CASSSRALNEKLFF.

The V gene is TRBV20-1, the J gene TRBJ2-7; the match to TRBD2 covers 13 bases. With 5 bases clipped from V and 3 bases from J, the junction kept 7 bases outside the gene matches. In germline, CDR1 is DFQATT, CDR2 SNEGSKA (reference sequence). The CDR3 runs to 15 residues. The CDR3 is CSAYPGLAGFYEQYF. In nucleotides, the CDR3 is TGCAGTGCTTATCCGGGACTAGCGGGGTTCTACGAGCAGTACTTC.

In DNA form, the CDR3 reads TGTGCCAGCAGTCTCACAGGGGGCCGCGGCTACACCTTC. Amino acid sequence: CASSLTGGRGYTF. V usage is TRBV27 and J usage is TRBJ1-2; 9 positions match TRBD1. J was trimmed by 8 bases and V by 5 bases; bases with no gene match: 6. The CDR3 covers 13 residues. Germline V gives CDR1 MNHEY, CDR2 SMNVEV (reference sequence).

The V call is TRBV10-3, the J call TRBJ1-1; possible D gene TRBD1, 6 bases. Deletions cut 9 bases from V and 4 bases from J, with 15 bases between. Germline V gene sequence: CDR1 ENHRY, CDR2 SYGVKD. This CDR3 contains 13 residues. The CDR3 sequence: CAMSGAWATEAFF. The CDR3 DNA follows: TGTGCCATGTCAGGGGCCTGGGCCACTGAAGCTTTCTTT.

The chain links TRBV20-1 to TRBJ2-1, with 12 bases identical to TRBD2. J was trimmed by 7 bases and V by 1 base; bases with no gene match: 8. Germline-derived CDR1 and CDR2 are DFQATT and SNEGSKA (reference sequence). The length of the CDR3 is 16 residues. CDR3 sequence: CSARAQLAGGRNEQFF. CDR3 DNA sequence: TGCAGTGCTAGAGCTCAACTAGCGGGAGGTAGGAATGAGCAGTTCTTC.

The V call is TRBV7-4, the J call TRBJ1-3, with a weak D call TRBD1 (5 bases). V lost 1 base, J lost 4 bases, and 17 bases lay in between. The germline V gene encodes CDR1 SGHVT and CDR2 SQSDAQ. The CDR3 loop spans 17 amino acids. CDR3 bases: TGTGCCAGCAGCTTAGTCGGTCCAGGGCTTACGGGAAACACCATATATTTT. As protein: CASSLVGPGLTGNTIYF.

The chain uses TRBV3-1 and TRBJ2-5; no clear D gene. Germline-derived CDR1 and CDR2 are LGHDT and YNNKEL (reference sequence). This CDR3 is built from 12 residues. Trimming pared 8 bases from V and 5 bases from J, leaving 12 bases between. The CDR3 nucleotides are TGTGCCAGCGGCTCGGTTCGGGAGACCCAGTACTTC. The encoded protein is CASGSVRETQYF.

CDR3 protein: CASSLPPAGGGTQYF. In DNA, the CDR3 is TGTGCCAGCAGTTTACCCCCAGCTGGGGGGGGGACCCAGTACTTC. The V call is TRBV12-3 or TRBV12-4, the J call TRBJ2-5; TRBD2 matches 7 bases. V shed 2 bases and J 7 bases; nucleotides not matched to a gene: 10. This CDR3 spans 15 amino acids.

The chain has TRBV5-1 and TRBJ2-1; TRBD2 matches 15 bases. V trimming: 3 bases; J trimming: 9 bases; junction bases outside the gene matches: 4. The CDR3 length is 15 residues. Per the germline V gene, CDR1 is SGHRS and CDR2 is YFSETQ. The CDR3 protein is CASSSGLAGGVEQFF. For the CDR3, the DNA is TGCGCCAGCAGCTCGGGACTAGCGGGAGGCGTTGAGCAGTTCTTC. Complete variable domain (other parts from reference TRBV5-1 and TRBJ2-1): KAGVTQTPRYLIKTRGQQVTLSCSPISGHRSVSWYQQTPGQGLQFLFEYFSETQRNKGNFPGRFSGRQFSNSRSEMNVSTLELGDSALYLCASSSGLAGGVEQFFGPGTRLTVL.

The chain recombines TRBV7-2 with TRBJ2-3; TRBD2 matches 8 bases. The CDR3 runs 16 residues. Germline V gene lookup returns CDR1 SGHTA and CDR2 FQGNSA. Losses at the gene ends were 5 bases for V and 2 bases for J; bases not matched to a gene: 9. The CDR3 DNA reads as TGTGCCAGCAGCCCGACCAGCGGGAGTGTCACAGATACGCAGTATTTT. Translating gives CASSPTSGSVTDTQYF.

This chain links TRBV7-9 with TRBJ2-5, with a weak D call TRBD2 (5 bases). The V end lost 1 base, the J end lost 0 bases, and 9 bases lay between the germline ends. Germline V gives CDR1 SEHNR, CDR2 FQNEAQ (reference sequence). The CDR3 extends over 15 amino acids. The CDR3 loop reads CASSLVQRYQETQYF. DNA for the CDR3: TGTGCCAGCAGCTTAGTCCAGCGGTACCAAGAGACCCAGTACTTC.

V usage is TRBV10-3 and J usage is TRBJ2-1; the D gene is possibly TRBD2 (5 bases). Trimming removed 6 bases from V and 7 bases from J, with 10 bases in between. Germline-derived CDR1 and CDR2 are ENHRY and SYGVKD. The CDR3 covers 12 residues. The CDR3: CAISNTSNEQFF. As DNA, the CDR3 is TGTGCCATCAGCAATACTAGTAATGAGCAGTTCTTC.

This clonotype was recorded only once. J is TRBJ2-1 and V is TRBV19; D perhaps matches TRBD1 (6 bases). The CDR3 has 14 residues. V was clipped by 7 bases and J by 6 bases, with 16 bases between them. The V gene's germline CDR1 is LNHDA and CDR2 SQIVND (reference sequence). CDR3 amino acids: CASKEGGRINEQFF. The CDR3, as DNA: TGTGCCAGTAAAGAAGGGGGACGAATCAATGAGCAGTTCTTC.

This chain uses TRBV7-2 with TRBJ2-7, with 12 bases aligning to TRBD2. The length of the CDR3 is 15 residues. J lost 7 bases, V lost 4 bases, and 8 bases had no gene match. Per germline, CDR1 SGHTA and CDR2 FQGNSA. The CDR3 nucleotides are TGTGCCAGCAGCTCCCCGACTAGCGGGAGTTTGGAGCAGTACTTC. It translates to CASSSPTSGSLEQYF. Supplemented by reference TRBV7-2 and TRBJ2-7, the full variable domain reads GAGVSQSPSNKVTEKGKDVELRCDPISGHTALYWYRQSLGQGLEFLIYFQGNSAPDKSGLPSDRFSAERTGGSVSTLTIQRTQQEDSAVYLCASSSPTSGSLEQYFGPGTRLTVT.

The rearrangement links TRBV28 to TRBJ2-4, with D tentatively TRBD2 (5 bases). V lost 3 bases and J lost 1, with 7 bases in between. This CDR3 spans 14 amino acids. Germline lookup yields CDR1 MDHEN and CDR2 SYDVKM. The CDR3 reads CASSFGDAKNIQYF. In nucleotides, the CDR3 is TGTGCCAGCAGTTTCGGGGATGCCAAAAACATTCAGTACTTC.

This sequence joins TRBV5-1 and TRBJ1-2; unclear D gene. Germline values: CDR1 SGHRS, CDR2 YFSETQ. The V and J ends lost 4 bases and 8 bases respectively, with 18 bases between them. The length of the CDR3 is 14 residues. The CDR3 reads CASSGSTGSEGYTF. In nucleotides, the CDR3 is TGCGCCAGCAGCGGCTCGACGGGGTCAGAAGGCTACACCTTC. Complete variable domain (other parts from reference TRBV5-1 and TRBJ1-2): KAGVTQTPRYLIKTRGQQVTLSCSPISGHRSVSWYQQTPGQGLQFLFEYFSETQRNKGNFPGRFSGRQFSNSRSEMNVSTLELGDSALYLCASSGSTGSEGYTFGSGTRLTVV.

The J gene is TRBJ2-7, the V gene TRBV27; 9 bases fit TRBD1. V was pared by 2 bases and J by 3 bases, with 5 bases of the junction left unmatched. The CDR3 runs to 15 residues. CDR1 MNHEY and CDR2 SMNVEV come from the germline V gene (reference sequence). The CDR3 is CASSLRQGGHYEQYF. The CDR3 DNA is TGTGCCAGCAGTTTAAGACAGGGGGGACACTACGAGCAGTACTTC.

The V gene is TRBV7-2, the J gene TRBJ2-1; the D is unclear. CDR1 is SGHTA and CDR2 is FQGNSA in the germline V gene. The CDR3 spans 12 residues. V was clipped by 2 bases and J by 7 bases, with 6 bases between them. CDR3 DNA sequence: TGTGCCAGCAGCTTAAATTCGAATGAGCAGTTCTTC. It specifies CASSLNSNEQFF.

This chain joins TRBV10-3 and TRBJ2-4, with a weak D call TRBD1 (5 bases). CDR1 is ENHRY, CDR2 SYGVKD, per germline. The V gene lost 6 bases and the J gene lost 2 bases, with 11 bases spanning the gap. The CDR3 length is 14 residues. DNA for the CDR3: TGTGCCATCAGCGACTGGGGCTCCAAAAACATTCAGTACTTC. The encoded protein is CAISDWGSKNIQYF.

This rearrangement joins TRBV5-1 to TRBJ1-1, with D hard to call. CDR1 is SGHRS and CDR2 is YFSETQ in the germline V gene. V was trimmed by 5 bases and J by 1 base, leaving 12 bases between them. The CDR3 length is 14 residues. In DNA, the CDR3 is TGCGCCAGCAGTCAAATCCGAGGGAACACTGAAGCTTTCTTT. Translating gives CASSQIRGNTEAFF. Looking up the rest from reference TRBV5-1 and TRBJ1-1 gives the full variable domain: KAGVTQTPRYLIKTRGQQVTLSCSPISGHRSVSWYQQTPGQGLQFLFEYFSETQRNKGNFPGRFSGRQFSNSRSEMNVSTLELGDSALYLCASSQIRGNTEAFFGQGTRLTVV.